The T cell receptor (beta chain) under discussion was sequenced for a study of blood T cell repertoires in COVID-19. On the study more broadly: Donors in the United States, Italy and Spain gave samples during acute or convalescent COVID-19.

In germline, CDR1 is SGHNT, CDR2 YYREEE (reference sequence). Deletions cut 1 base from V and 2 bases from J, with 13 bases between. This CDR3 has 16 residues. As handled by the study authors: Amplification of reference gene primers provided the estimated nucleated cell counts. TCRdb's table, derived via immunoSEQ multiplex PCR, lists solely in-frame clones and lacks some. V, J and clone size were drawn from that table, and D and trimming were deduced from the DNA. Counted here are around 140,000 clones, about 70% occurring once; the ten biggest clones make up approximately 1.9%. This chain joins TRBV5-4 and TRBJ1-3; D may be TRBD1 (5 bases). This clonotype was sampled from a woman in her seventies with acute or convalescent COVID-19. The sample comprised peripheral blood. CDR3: CASSLTGEGAGNTIYF. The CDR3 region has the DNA TGTGCCAGCAGCTTGACAGGTGAAGGGGCTGGAAACACCATATATTTT.